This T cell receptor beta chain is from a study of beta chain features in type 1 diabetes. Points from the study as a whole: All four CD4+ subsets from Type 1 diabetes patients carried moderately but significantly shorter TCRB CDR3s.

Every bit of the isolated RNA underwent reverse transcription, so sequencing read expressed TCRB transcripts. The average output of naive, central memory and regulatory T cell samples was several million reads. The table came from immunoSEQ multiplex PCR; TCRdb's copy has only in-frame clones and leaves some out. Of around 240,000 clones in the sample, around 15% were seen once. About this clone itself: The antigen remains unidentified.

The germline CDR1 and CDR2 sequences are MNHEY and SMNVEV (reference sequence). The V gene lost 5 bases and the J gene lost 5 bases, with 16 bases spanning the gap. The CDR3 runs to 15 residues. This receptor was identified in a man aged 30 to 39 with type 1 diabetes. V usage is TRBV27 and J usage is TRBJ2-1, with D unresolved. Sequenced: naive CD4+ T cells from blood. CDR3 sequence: CASSPPGIGNNEQFF. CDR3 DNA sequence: TGTGCCAGCAGTCCCCCAGGAATTGGGAACAATGAGCAGTTCTTC.